Sequencing of this T cell receptor beta chain was carried out in a study of cytomegalovirus exposure and HLA in healthy donors. Study-wide background: Earlier, some 180 million T cells were analyzed, and about 100 million unique TCR beta sequences were found among them. The study, taken as a whole, reports: TCR beta V- and J-gene trimming, according to a later analysis, was linked to a missense DCLRE1C variant. Sequence variants that were highly shared formed a cluster that was likely a sequencing artifact.

It was healthy bone marrow donors who served as donors. The PCR used 60 Vbeta and 13 Jbeta primers. Sequencing was performed with immunoSEQ multiplex PCR; in TCRdb, only in-frame clones are kept and a portion is missing. The data hold 140,000 to 150,000 clones, with roughly 78% observed a single time. Germline V CDR1 and CDR2: LNHNV, YYDKDF (reference sequence). CDR3 length equals 14 residues. The V end lost 5 bases, the J end lost 4 bases, and 11 bases lay between the germline ends. There are a few counts of this clone. Its cognate antigen is unknown. The material sequenced was PBMCs. The receptor's source is a female donor in good health and CMV-seronegative. The genes are TRBV15 and TRBJ2-2; D ambiguous. As DNA, the CDR3 is TGTGCCACCAGCGGTCATCGGGTCACCGGGGAGCTGTTTTTT. Its translation: CATSGHRVTGELFF.